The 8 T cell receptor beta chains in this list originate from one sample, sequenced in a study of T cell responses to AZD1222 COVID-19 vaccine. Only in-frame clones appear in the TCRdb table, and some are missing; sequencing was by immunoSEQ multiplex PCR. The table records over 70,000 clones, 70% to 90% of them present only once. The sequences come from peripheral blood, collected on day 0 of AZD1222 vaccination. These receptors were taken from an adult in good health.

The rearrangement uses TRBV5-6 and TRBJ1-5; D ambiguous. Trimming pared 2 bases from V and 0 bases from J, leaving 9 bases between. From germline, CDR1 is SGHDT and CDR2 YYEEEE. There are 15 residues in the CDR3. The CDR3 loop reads CASSLGIYSNQPQHF. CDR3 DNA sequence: TGTGCCAGCAGCTTAGGGATATATAGCAATCAGCCCCAGCATTTT.

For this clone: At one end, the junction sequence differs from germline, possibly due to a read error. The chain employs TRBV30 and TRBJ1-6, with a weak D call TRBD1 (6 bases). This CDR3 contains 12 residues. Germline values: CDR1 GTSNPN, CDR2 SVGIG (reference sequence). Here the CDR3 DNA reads TGTGCCAGGAGGGACAATAATTCACCCCTCCACTTT. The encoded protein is CARRDNNSPLHF.

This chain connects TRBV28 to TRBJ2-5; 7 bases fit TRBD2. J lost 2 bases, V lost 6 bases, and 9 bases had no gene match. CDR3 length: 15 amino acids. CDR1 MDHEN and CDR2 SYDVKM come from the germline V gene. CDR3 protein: CASRPGVAGQETQYF. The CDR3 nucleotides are TGTGCCAGCAGACCCGGAGTAGCGGGTCAAGAGACCCAGTACTTC.

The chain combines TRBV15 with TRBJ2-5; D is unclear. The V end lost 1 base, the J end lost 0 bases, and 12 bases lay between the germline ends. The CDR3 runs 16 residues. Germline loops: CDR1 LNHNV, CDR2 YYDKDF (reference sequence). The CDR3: CATSRGGTGYQETQYF. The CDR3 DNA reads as TGTGCCACCAGCAGAGGAGGAACCGGTTACCAAGAGACCCAGTACTTC.

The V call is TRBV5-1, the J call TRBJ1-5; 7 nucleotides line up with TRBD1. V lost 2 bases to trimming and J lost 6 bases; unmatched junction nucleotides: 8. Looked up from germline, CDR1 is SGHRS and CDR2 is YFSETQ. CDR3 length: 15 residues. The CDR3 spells CASSFQGGLIQPQHF. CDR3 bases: TGCGCCAGCAGCTTCCAGGGGGGTTTGATTCAGCCCCAGCATTTT.

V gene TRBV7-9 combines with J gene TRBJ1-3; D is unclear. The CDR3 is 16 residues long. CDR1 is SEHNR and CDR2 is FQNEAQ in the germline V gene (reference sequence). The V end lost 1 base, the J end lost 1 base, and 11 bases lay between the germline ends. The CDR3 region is CASSLEARVSGNTIYF. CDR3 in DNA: TGTGCCAGCAGCTTAGAGGCAAGGGTGTCTGGAAACACCATATATTTT.

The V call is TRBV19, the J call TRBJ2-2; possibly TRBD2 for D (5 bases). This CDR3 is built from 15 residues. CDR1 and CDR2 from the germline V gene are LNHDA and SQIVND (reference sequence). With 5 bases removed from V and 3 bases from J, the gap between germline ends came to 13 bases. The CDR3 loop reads CASSGGRSYTGELFF. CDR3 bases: TGTGCCAGTAGTGGCGGGCGAAGTTACACCGGGGAGCTGTTTTTT.

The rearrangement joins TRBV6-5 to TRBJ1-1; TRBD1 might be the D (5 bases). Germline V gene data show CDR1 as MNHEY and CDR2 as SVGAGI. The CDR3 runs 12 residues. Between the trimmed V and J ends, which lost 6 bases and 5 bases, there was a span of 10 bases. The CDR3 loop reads CASRFSGTEAFF. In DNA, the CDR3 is TGTGCCAGCAGGTTTTCAGGGACTGAAGCTTTCTTT.